A single sample gave rise to the 25 T cell receptor beta chains below, sequenced in a study of blood T cell repertoires in COVID-19. TCRdb's copy holds only in-frame clones and misses some; the assay was immunoSEQ multiplex PCR. The repertoire holds roughly 260,000 clones, 88% seen once, with approximately 3.7% in the top ten. The material sequenced was peripheral blood. All receptors come from a man in his 60s who had recovered from COVID-19.

The rearrangement uses TRBV27 and TRBJ2-2; 9 bases line up with TRBD1. The V gene's germline CDR1 is MNHEY and CDR2 SMNVEV (reference sequence). The CDR3 has 16 residues. V shed 3 bases and J 3 bases; nucleotides not matched to a gene: 5. The CDR3 loop is CASSLPGQGYTGELFF. DNA of the CDR3: TGTGCCAGCAGTTTGCCGGGACAGGGTTACACCGGGGAGCTGTTTTTT.

This clone was seen a single time. The chain couples TRBV11-2 to TRBJ2-1, with 11 bases identical to TRBD1. The germline V gene encodes CDR1 SGHAT and CDR2 FQNNGV. This CDR3 comprises 14 residues. The J segment lost 9 bases and the V segment lost 8 bases, leaving 9 bases of the junction unmatched. The CDR3 DNA sequence: TGTGCCAGCGTTAAAGGACAGGGGGCGTTTGAGCAGTTCTTC. It translates to CASVKGQGAFEQFF.

The chain has TRBV4-2 and TRBJ1-2; D gene uncertain. CDR3 length: 15 residues. The germline V gene encodes CDR1 LGHNA and CDR2 YNFKEQ. Trimming cost V 0 bases and J 4 bases, with 12 bases left between them. CDR3 residues: CASSQDLWATYGYTF. In DNA form, the CDR3 reads TGTGCCAGCAGCCAAGATCTTTGGGCTACCTATGGCTACACCTTC.

The chain uses TRBV9 and TRBJ1-2, with TRBD1 as a possible D gene (5 bases). Per germline, CDR1 SGDLS and CDR2 YYNGEE. The CDR3 has 14 amino acids. Trimming removed 4 bases from V and 6 bases from J, with 16 bases in between. CDR3 bases: TGTGCCAGCAGCTCCCCCGGGGGAGGACATGGCTACACCTTC. Translating gives CASSSPGGGHGYTF.

The J gene is TRBJ2-7, the V gene TRBV6-2 or TRBV6-3; 7 bases are a match to TRBD1. Looked up from germline, CDR1 is MNHEY and CDR2 is SVGEGT. The junction had 7 bases not matched to a gene; V was cut back by 2 bases and J by 3 bases. The CDR3 contains 15 residues. As DNA, the CDR3 is TGTGCCAGCAGTTACAGGGGGCGCGGCTACTACGAGCAGTACTTC. Residues: CASSYRGRGYYEQYF.

The sample holds one count of this clone. V and J are TRBV5-1 and TRBJ2-1, with 11 nucleotides matching TRBD2. With 5 bases clipped from V and 4 bases from J, the junction kept 8 bases outside the gene matches. Germline V gene lookup returns CDR1 SGHRS and CDR2 YFSETQ. The CDR3 totals 16 residues. CDR3 protein: CASRVPGTSGYNEQFF. The CDR3 DNA follows: TGCGCCAGCAGAGTTCCCGGGACTAGCGGATACAATGAGCAGTTCTTC.

The rearrangement links TRBV30 to TRBJ1-2, with 10 bases that match TRBD1. V dropped 4 bases and J dropped 1; count of bases not matched to a gene: 6. Germline CDR1 and CDR2: GTSNPN and SVGIG (reference sequence). The CDR3 has 15 residues. Here the CDR3 reads CAWKATGGSNYGYTF. CDR3 coding DNA: TGTGCCTGGAAGGCGACAGGGGGCAGTAACTATGGCTACACCTTC.

V and J are TRBV27 and TRBJ1-2; D may be TRBD1 (5 bases). CDR1 and CDR2 (germline): MNHEY, SMNVEV (reference sequence). The V gene lost 6 bases and the J gene lost 2 bases, with 19 bases spanning the gap. The CDR3 totals 16 residues. Written as DNA, the CDR3 is TGTGCCAGCAGGGAGGGCAGACAGAGGATCAACTATGGCTACACCTTC. This encodes CASREGRQRINYGYTF.

The V and J genes are TRBV3-1 (or the pseudogene TRBV3-2) and TRBJ2-7, with D perhaps TRBD2 (5 bases). The CDR3 loop spans 12 amino acids. The V and J ends lost 5 bases and 0 bases respectively, with 5 bases between them. From germline, CDR1 is LGHDT and CDR2 YNNKEL (reference sequence). The CDR3 region has the DNA TGTGCCAGCAGCGGACTCTCCTACGAGCAGTACTTC. This translates into CASSGLSYEQYF.

The chain has TRBV7-2 and TRBJ2-1; 8 nucleotides line up with TRBD1. Looked up from germline, CDR1 is SGHTA and CDR2 is FQGNSA. The junction had 2 bases not matched to a gene; V was cut back by 4 bases and J by 3 bases. The CDR3 contains 14 residues. The CDR3 spells CASSSGQGYNEQFF. The CDR3 region has the DNA TGTGCCAGCAGCTCTGGACAGGGCTACAATGAGCAGTTCTTC.

This clone was seen just once. V and J are TRBV7-9 and TRBJ1-6; D may be TRBD1 (5 bases). V was trimmed by 6 bases and J by 5 bases, leaving 14 bases between them. CDR1 and CDR2 from the germline V gene are SEHNR and FQNEAQ (reference sequence). CDR3 length equals 15 residues. CDR3: CASSTPGGNNSPLHF. In DNA, the CDR3 is TGTGCCAGCAGTACACCGGGGGGGAATAATTCACCCCTCCACTTT.

This chain joins TRBV7-2 and TRBJ1-1; possible D gene TRBD1, 5 bases. Germline loops: CDR1 SGHTA, CDR2 FQGNSA. The CDR3 length is 14 residues. Trimming removed 3 bases from V and 4 bases from J, with 12 bases in between. Here the CDR3 DNA reads TGTGCCAGCAGCTTGATGGGGCCCTTCACTGAAGCTTTCTTT. As protein: CASSLMGPFTEAFF.

The chain uses TRBV27 and TRBJ1-2; 7 bases match TRBD1. Germline V CDR1 and CDR2: MNHEY, SMNVEV (reference sequence). J gave up 4 bases and V 0 bases, and 8 bases lay outside the gene matches. The CDR3 has 16 residues. In DNA, the CDR3 is TGTGCCAGCAGTTTATCGGAGGGGGCGTCTGGCTATGGCTACACCTTC. Amino acid sequence: CASSLSEGASGYGYTF.

This clone was seen a few times. The junction departs from germline at one end; a sequencing error may be responsible. The J gene is TRBJ2-1, the V gene TRBV7-3; 11 bases are shared with TRBD2. The CDR3 totals 16 residues. CDR1 and CDR2 from the germline V gene are SGHTA and FQGTGA. Here the CDR3 DNA reads TGTGCCAGCAGCGTAACCGGGACTAGCGGTTACAATGAGCAGTTCTTC. Translated, it gives CASSVTGTSGYNEQFF.

J is TRBJ1-5 and V is TRBV21-1. TRBV21-1 is reported as a pseudogene. This CDR3 is 16 amino acids long. CDR3 DNA sequence: TGTGCCAGCAAGACGGAGGGCTGCGTTGGCAATCAGCCCCAGCATTTT. Its protein is CASKTEGCVGNQPQHF.

The chain uses TRBV5-4 and TRBJ2-5; D uncertain. Germline CDR1 SGHNT, CDR2 YYREEE (reference sequence). This CDR3 has 13 amino acids. V was clipped by 4 bases and J by 4 bases, with 11 bases between them. In DNA, the CDR3 is TGTGCCAGCAGCCGCGGATCGGGAGAGACCCAGTACTTC. It codes for CASSRGSGETQYF.

V usage is TRBV3-1 (or the pseudogene TRBV3-2) and J usage is TRBJ2-5; 11 bases are shared with TRBD2. Trimming cost V 1 base and J 1 base; bases outside gene matches: 2. CDR1 is LGHDT, CDR2 YNNKEL, per germline (reference sequence). The CDR3 is 16 residues long. In nucleotides, the CDR3 is TGTGCCAGCAGCCAAGCTAGCGGGGGGTTCCAAGAGACCCAGTACTTC. This sequence encodes CASSQASGGFQETQYF.

This sequence joins TRBV5-1 and TRBJ2-3; D might be TRBD2 (6 bases). Trimming cost V 4 bases and J 2 bases, with 14 bases left between them. Germline lookup yields CDR1 SGHRS and CDR2 YFSETQ. This CDR3 spans 15 amino acids. DNA for the CDR3: TGCGCCAGCAGCCTAGGGACTGGAGACACAGATACGCAGTATTTT. Translation: CASSLGTGDTDTQYF.

V gene TRBV6-5 combines with J gene TRBJ2-1; TRBD2 matches at 9 bases. This CDR3 contains 15 residues. The V and J ends lost 10 bases and 4 bases, in that order; junction bases with no gene match: 11. Germline V gene sequence: CDR1 MNHEY, CDR2 SVGAGI. The CDR3 DNA follows: TGTGCCACCGCACCCTTCCTAGCGGGGTACAATGAGCAGTTCTTC. Its translation: CATAPFLAGYNEQFF.

This chain links TRBV5-6 with TRBJ2-1; TRBD1 matches 8 bases. V trimming: 0 bases; J trimming: 3 bases; junction bases outside the gene matches: 2. This CDR3 spans 15 amino acids. CDR1 SGHDT and CDR2 YYEEEE come from the germline V gene. The CDR3: CASSLVGQGYNEQFF. CDR3 sequence (DNA): TGTGCCAGCAGCTTGGTTGGACAGGGCTACAATGAGCAGTTCTTC.

This chain uses TRBV6-4 with TRBJ2-2, with TRBD2 matching 8 bases. Germline V CDR1 and CDR2: MRHNA, SNTAGT. With 7 bases clipped from V and 5 bases from J, the junction kept 6 bases outside the gene matches. The CDR3 is made up of 14 amino acids. CDR3: CASKIAGGTGELFF. The CDR3, as DNA: TGTGCCAGCAAAATCGCGGGGGGAACCGGGGAGCTGTTTTTT.

The genes are TRBV7-9 and TRBJ2-1; possibly TRBD2 for D (5 bases). The CDR3 is 15 amino acids. Germline lookup yields CDR1 SEHNR and CDR2 FQNEAQ (reference sequence). V lost 3 bases to trimming and J lost 2 bases, with 11 bases between them. The CDR3: CASSFGIGTYNEQFF. CDR3 coding DNA: TGTGCCAGCAGCTTCGGGATAGGGACCTACAATGAGCAGTTCTTC.

This chain's CDR3 is CASSQDHRAQNIQYF. The CDR3 DNA reads TGTGCCAGCAGCCAAGATCACAGGGCCCAAAACATTCAGTACTTC. The rearrangement joins TRBV3-1 (or the pseudogene TRBV3-2) to TRBJ2-4, with D possibly matching TRBD1 (6 bases). CDR1 is LGHDT, CDR2 YNNKEL, per germline (reference sequence). The CDR3 is made up of 15 amino acids. V was pared by 0 bases and J by 5 bases, with 11 bases between.

The chain carries TRBV29-1 and TRBJ1-1; the D gene is possibly TRBD1 (5 bases). CDR3 size: 14 residues. Germline V gene lookup returns CDR1 SQVTM and CDR2 ANQGSEA. The V gene lost 6 bases and the J gene lost 4 bases, with 18 bases spanning the gap. The CDR3 DNA sequence: TGCAGCGTGCTAGGTGGAGGGGTGAGCACTGAAGCTTTCTTT. It is translated as CSVLGGGVSTEAFF.

This clone was seen only once. This chain connects TRBV27 to TRBJ2-7; TRBD1 matches at 10 bases. Trimming cost V 5 bases and J 5 bases; bases outside gene matches: 6. CDR1 is MNHEY and CDR2 is SMNVEV in the germline V gene (reference sequence). The CDR3 is made up of 14 amino acids. CDR3 DNA: TGTGCCAGCAGTGCGGACAGGGGGTTCCACGAGCAGTACTTC. The encoded protein is CASSADRGFHEQYF.